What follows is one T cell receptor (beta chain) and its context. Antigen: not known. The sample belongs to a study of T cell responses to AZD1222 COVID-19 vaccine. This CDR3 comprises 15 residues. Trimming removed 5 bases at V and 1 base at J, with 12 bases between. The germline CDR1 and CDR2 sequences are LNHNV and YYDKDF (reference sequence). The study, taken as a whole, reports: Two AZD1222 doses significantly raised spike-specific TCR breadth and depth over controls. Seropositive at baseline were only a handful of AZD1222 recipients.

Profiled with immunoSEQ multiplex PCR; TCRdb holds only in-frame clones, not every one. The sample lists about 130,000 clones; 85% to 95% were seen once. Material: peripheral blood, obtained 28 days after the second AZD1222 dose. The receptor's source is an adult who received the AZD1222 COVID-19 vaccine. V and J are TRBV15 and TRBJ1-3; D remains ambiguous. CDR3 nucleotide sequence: TGTGCCACCAGCTGGCCAAGGGCTTCTGGAAACACCATATATTTT. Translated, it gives CATSWPRASGNTIYF.